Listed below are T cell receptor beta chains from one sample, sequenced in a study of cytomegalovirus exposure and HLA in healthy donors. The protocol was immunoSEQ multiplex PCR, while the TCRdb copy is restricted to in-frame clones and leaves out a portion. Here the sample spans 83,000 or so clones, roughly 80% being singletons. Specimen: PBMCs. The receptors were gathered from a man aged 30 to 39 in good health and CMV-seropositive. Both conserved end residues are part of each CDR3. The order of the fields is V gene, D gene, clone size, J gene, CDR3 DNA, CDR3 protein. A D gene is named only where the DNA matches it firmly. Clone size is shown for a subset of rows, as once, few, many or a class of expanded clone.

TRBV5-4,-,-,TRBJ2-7,TGTGCCAGCAGCTTGGCGGAAGCCAGGGGACACTCCTACGAGCAGTACTTC,CASSLAEARGHSYEQYF
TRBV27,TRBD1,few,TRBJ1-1,TGTGCCAGCAGTCTAACTCGACAGGGTACCACTGAAGCTTTCTTT,CASSLTRQGTTEAFF
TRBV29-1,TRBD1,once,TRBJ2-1,TGCAGCGTTGAAAGGGGGCTAGTTGATGAGCAGTTCTTC,CSVERGLVDEQFF
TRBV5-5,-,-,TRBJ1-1,TGTGCCAGCAGCTTTCCACCGCCGAGCACTGAAGCTTTCTTT,CASSFPPPSTEAFF
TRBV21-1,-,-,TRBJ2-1,TGTGCCAGCAGCATCTCTTTAATGGGTCCCGGGACAGAGCAGTTCTTC,CASSISLMGPGTEQFF
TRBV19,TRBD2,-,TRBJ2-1,TGTGCCAGTAGTTCCGGGACTAGCGGGGTCAATGAGCAGTTCTTC,CASSSGTSGVNEQFF
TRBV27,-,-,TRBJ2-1,TGTGCCAGCAGTTTAGACCCGAACAGGGTGGTCTCCTACAATGAGCAGTTCTTC,CASSLDPNRVVSYNEQFF
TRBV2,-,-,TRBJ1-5,TGTGCCAGCCAAGAGGGAAATAGCAATCAGCCCCAGCATTTT,CASQEGNSNQPQHF
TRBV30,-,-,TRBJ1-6,TGTGCCCACAGTCGGGGGTATAATTCCCCCCTCCACTTT,CAHSRGYNSPLHF
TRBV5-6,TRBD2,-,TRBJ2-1,TGTGCCAGCAGCGGCGGGAGAGGAAGCAATGAGCAGTTCTTC,CASSGGRGSNEQFF